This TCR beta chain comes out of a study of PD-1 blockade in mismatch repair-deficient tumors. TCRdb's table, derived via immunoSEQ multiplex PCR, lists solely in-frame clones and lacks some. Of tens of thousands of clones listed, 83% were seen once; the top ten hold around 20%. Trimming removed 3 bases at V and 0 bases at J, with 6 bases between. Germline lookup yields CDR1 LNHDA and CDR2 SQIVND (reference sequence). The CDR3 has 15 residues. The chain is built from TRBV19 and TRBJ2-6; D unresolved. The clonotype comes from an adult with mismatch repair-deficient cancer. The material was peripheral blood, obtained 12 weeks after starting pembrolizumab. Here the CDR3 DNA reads TGTGCCAGTAGTATTCAGAGCTCTGGGGCCAACGTCCTGACTTTC. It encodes CASSIQSSGANVLTF.